Each of the 2 T cell receptor beta chains below was sequenced from the same sample in a study of cytomegalovirus exposure and HLA in healthy donors. The method was immunoSEQ multiplex PCR; TCRdb's version includes in-frame clones alone and lacks a portion of them. This table has under 300,000 clones, 80% to 90% appearing once. Sequencing was carried out using PBMCs. The receptor source for this set is a woman aged 18-29 years in good health and CMV-seronegative.

The chain couples TRBV18 to TRBJ2-1, with a possible D match to TRBD2 (6 bases). The germline CDR1 and CDR2 sequences are KGHSH and LQKENI. CDR3 length: 17 residues. The V gene lost 5 bases and the J gene lost 6 bases, with 23 bases spanning the gap. CDR3 bases: TGTGCCAGCTCAGACTATGATGGGACTCCGTCGGGCAATGAGCAGTTCTTC. Translated: CASSDYDGTPSGNEQFF.

This rearrangement joins TRBV10-3 to TRBJ1-5, with D unclear. There are 15 residues in the CDR3. Germline values: CDR1 ENHRY, CDR2 SYGVKD. Trimming stripped 0 bases from V and 0 bases from J, with 6 bases between. The CDR3 loop is CAISESTASNQPQHF. DNA of the CDR3: TGTGCCATCAGTGAGTCTACAGCTAGCAATCAGCCCCAGCATTTT.